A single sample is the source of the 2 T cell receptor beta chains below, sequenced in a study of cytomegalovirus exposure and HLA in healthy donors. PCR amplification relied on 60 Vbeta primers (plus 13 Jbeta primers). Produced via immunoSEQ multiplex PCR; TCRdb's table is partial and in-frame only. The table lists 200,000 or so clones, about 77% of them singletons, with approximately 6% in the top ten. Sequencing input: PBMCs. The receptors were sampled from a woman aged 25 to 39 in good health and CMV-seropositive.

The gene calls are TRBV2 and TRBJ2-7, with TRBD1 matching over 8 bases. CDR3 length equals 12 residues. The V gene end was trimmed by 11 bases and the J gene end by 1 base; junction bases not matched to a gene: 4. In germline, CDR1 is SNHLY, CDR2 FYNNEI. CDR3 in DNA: TGTGCCGGAAGGACAGGGTCCTACGAGCAGTACTTC. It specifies CAGRTGSYEQYF. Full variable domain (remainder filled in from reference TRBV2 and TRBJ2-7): EPEVTQTPSHQVTQMGQEVILRCVPISNHLYFYWYRQILGQKVEFLVSFYNNEISEKSEIFDDQFSVERPDGSNFTLKIRSTKLEDSAMYFCAGRTGSYEQYFGPGTRLTVT.

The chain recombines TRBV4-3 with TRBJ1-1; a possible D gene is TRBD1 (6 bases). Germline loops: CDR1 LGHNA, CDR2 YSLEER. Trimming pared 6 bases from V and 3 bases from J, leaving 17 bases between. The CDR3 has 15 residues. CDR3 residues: CASRPKTGRHTEAFF. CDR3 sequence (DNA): TGCGCCAGCAGGCCAAAGACAGGAAGGCACACTGAAGCTTTCTTT.